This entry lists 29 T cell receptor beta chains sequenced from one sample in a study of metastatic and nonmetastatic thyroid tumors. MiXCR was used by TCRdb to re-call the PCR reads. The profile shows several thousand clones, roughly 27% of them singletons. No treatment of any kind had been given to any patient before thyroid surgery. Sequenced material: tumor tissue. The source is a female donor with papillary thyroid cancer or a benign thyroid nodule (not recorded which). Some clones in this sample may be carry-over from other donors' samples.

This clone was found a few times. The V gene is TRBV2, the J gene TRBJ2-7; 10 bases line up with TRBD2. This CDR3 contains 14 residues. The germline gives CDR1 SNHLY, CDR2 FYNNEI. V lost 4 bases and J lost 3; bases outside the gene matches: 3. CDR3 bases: TGTGCCAGCAGTGGGGTAGCGGGAGGCTACGAGCAGTACTTC. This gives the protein CASSGVAGGYEQYF.

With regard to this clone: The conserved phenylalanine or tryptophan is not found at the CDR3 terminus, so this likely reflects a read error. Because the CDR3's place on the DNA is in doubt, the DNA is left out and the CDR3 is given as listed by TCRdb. This CDR3 is CASSPGGGRTSFGHTL. The chain uses TRBV11-3 and TRBJ1-2; the table's D call of TRBD1 was not tested on the DNA. The CDR3 is made up of 16 amino acids, end residues included. Germline loops: CDR1 SGHNT, CDR2 YENEEA.

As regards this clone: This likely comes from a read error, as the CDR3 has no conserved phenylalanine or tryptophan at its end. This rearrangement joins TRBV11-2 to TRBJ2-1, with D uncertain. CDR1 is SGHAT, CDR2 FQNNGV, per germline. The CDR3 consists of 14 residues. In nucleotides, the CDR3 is TGTGCCAGCATCTTAAGTTCCGCGTACAACGAGCAGTTCTCC. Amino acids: CASILSSAYNEQFS.

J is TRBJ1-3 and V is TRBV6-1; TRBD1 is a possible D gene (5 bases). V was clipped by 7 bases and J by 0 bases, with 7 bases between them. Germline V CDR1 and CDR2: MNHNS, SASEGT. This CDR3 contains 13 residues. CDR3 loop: CASIGHSGNTIYF. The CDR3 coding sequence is TGTGCCAGCATTGGACACTCTGGAAACACCATATATTTT.

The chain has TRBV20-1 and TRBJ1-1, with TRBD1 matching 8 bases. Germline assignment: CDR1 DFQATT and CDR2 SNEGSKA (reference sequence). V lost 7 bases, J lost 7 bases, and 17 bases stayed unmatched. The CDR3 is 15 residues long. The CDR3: CSVLGQRTGYGEAFF. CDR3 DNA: TGCAGTGTCCTAGGCCAGAGGACAGGGTATGGTGAAGCTTTCTTT.

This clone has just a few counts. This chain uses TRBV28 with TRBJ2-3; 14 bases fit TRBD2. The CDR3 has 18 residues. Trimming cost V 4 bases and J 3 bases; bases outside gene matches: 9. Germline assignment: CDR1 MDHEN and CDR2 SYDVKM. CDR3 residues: CASSSSGTSGGRTDTQYF. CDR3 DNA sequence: TGTGCCAGCAGTTCGTCCGGGACTAGCGGGGGTAGGACAGATACGCAGTATTTT.

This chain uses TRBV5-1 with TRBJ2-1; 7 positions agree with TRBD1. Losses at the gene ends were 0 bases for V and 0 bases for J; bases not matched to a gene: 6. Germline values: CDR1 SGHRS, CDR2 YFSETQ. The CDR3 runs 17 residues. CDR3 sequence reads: CASSLGQGKNSYNEQFF. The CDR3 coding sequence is TGCGCCAGCAGCTTGGGACAGGGAAAAAACTCCTACAATGAGCAGTTCTTC.

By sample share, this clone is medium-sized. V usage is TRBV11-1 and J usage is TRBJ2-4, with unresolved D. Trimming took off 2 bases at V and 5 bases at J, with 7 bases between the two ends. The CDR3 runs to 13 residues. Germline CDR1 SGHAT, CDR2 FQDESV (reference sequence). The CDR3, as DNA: TGTGCCAGCAGCTTAAATCGGGAAAACATTCAGTACTTC. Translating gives CASSLNRENIQYF.

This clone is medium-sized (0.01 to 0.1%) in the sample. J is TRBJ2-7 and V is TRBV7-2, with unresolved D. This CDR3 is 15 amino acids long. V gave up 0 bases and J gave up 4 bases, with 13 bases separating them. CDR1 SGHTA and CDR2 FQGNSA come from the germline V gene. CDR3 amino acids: CASSLAGSQTYEQYF. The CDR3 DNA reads TGTGCCAGCAGCTTAGCCGGCTCTCAGACGTACGAGCAGTACTTC. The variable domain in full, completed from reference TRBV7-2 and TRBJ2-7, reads GAGVSQSPSNKVTEKGKDVELRCDPISGHTALYWYRQSLGQGLEFLIYFQGNSAPDKSGLPSDRFSAERTGGSVSTLTIQRTQQEDSAVYLCASSLAGSQTYEQYFGPGTRLTVT.

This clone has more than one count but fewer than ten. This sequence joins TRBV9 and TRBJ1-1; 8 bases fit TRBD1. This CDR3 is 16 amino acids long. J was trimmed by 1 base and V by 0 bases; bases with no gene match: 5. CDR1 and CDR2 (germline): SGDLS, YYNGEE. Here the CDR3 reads CASSVGVGTGNTEAFF. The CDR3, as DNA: TGTGCCAGCAGCGTAGGGGTGGGGACAGGGAACACTGAAGCTTTCTTT.

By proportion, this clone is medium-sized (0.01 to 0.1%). This CDR3 is CSARDTGGQETQYF. DNA of the CDR3: TGCAGTGCTAGAGATACGGGAGGACAAGAGACCCAGTACTTC. This chain uses TRBV20-1 with TRBJ2-5, with TRBD2 matching over 7 bases. The CDR3 is 14 amino acids. CDR1 DFQATT and CDR2 SNEGSKA come from the germline V gene (reference sequence). Unmatched junction bases numbered 3, after V lost 0 bases and J lost 2 bases.

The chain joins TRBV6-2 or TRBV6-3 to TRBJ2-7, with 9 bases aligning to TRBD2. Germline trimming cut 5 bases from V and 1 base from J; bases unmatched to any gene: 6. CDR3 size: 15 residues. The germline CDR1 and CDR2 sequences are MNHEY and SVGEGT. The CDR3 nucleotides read TGTGCCAGCAGTCCGACTAGCGGAGTTTCCTACGAGCAGTACTTC. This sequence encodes CASSPTSGVSYEQYF.

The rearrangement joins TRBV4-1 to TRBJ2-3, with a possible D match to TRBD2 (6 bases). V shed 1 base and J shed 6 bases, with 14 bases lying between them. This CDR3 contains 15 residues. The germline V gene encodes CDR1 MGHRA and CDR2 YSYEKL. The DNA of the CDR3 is TGCGCCAGCAGCCAAGGACCCGGAGGGGAGGATACGCAGTATTTT. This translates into CASSQGPGGEDTQYF.

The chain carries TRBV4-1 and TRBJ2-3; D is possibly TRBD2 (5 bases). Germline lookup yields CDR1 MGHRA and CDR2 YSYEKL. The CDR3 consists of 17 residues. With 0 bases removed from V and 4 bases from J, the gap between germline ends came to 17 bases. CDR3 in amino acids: CASSQEAGRGRSDTQYF. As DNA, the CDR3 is TGCGCCAGCAGCCAAGAGGCGGGCCGCGGCCGTTCAGATACGCAGTATTTT.

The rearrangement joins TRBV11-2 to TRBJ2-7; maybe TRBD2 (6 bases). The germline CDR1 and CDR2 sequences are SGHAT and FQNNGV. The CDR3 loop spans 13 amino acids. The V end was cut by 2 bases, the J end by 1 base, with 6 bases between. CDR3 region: CASSLRGSYEQYF. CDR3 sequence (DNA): TGTGCCAGCAGCTTACGGGGGTCCTACGAGCAGTACTTC.

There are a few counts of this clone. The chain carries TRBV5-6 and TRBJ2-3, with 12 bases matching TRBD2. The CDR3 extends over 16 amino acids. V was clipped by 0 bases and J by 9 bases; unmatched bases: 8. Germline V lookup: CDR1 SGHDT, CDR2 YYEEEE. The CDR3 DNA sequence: TGTGCCAGCAGCTTGGTACTAGCGGGAGGAGCAGGCACGCAGTATTTT. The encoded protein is CASSLVLAGGAGTQYF.

CDR3 bases: TGTGCCAGCAGTGAATTGGACAGGGATAACTATGGCTACACCTTC. It codes for CASSELDRDNYGYTF. This chain links TRBV25-1 with TRBJ1-2; TRBD1 matches 8 bases. V shed 1 base, J shed 1 base, and the junction held 2 bases outside the gene matches. The CDR3 runs to 15 residues. Germline values: CDR1 MGHDK, CDR2 SYGVNS.

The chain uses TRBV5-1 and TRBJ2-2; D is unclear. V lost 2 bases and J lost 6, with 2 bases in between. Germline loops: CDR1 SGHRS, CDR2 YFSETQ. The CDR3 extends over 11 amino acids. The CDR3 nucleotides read TGCGCCAGCAGCTTTTCCGGGGAGCTGTTTTTT. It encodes CASSFSGELFF.

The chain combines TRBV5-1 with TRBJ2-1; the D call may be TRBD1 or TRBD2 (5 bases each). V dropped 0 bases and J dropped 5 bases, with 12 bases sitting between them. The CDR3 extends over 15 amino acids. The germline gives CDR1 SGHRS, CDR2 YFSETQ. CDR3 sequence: CASSLVGRNNNEQFF. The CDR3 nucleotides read TGCGCCAGCAGCTTGGTGGGACGGAACAACAATGAGCAGTTCTTC.

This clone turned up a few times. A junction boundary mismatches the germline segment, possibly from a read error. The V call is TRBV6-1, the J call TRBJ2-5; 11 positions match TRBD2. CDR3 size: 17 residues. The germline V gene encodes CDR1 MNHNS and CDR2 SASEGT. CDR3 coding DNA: TGTGCCAGCACTGAACTAGCGGGAGAACGGGGACAAGAGACCCAGTACTTC. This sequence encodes CASTELAGERGQETQYF.

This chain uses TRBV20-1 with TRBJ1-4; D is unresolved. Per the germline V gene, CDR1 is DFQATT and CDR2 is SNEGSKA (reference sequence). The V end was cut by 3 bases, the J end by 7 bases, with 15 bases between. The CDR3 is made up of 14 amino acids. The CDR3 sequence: CSASPASGSEKLFF. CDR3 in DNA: TGCAGTGCTAGTCCAGCCTCTGGCAGTGAAAAACTGTTTTTT.

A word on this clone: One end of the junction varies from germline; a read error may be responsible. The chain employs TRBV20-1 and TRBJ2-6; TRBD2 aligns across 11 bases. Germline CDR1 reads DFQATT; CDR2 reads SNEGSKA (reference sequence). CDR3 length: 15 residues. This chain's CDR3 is CSASGGPWGANVMTF. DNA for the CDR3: TGCAGCGCTAGCGGGGGGCCCTGGGGGGCCAACGTCATGACTTTC.

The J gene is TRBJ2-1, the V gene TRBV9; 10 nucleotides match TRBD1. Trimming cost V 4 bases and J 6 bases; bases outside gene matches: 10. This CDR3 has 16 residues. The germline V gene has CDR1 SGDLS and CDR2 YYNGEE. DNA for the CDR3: TGTGCCAGCAGCTTCTTAGGACAGGGGGTAAGCAATGAGCAGTTCTTC. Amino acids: CASSFLGQGVSNEQFF.

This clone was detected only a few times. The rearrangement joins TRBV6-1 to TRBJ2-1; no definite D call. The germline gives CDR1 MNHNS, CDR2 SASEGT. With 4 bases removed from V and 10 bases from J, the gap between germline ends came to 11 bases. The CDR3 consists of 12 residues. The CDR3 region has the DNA TGTGCCAGCAGTGGACAAGCCGTGGAGCAGTTCTTC. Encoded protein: CASSGQAVEQFF.

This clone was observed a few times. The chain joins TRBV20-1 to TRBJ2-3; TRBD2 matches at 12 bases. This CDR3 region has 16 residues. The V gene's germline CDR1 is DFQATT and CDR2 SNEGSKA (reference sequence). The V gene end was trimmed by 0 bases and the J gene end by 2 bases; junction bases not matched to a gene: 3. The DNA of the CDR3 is TGCAGTGCTAGAGAACGACTAGCGGGGGTCACAGATACGCAGTATTTT. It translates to CSARERLAGVTDTQYF.

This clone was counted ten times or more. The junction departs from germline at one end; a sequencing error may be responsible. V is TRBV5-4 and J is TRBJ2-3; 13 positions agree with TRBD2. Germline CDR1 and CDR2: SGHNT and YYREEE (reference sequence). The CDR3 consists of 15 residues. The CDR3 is CASTLLAGGTGTQYF. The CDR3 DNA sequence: TGTGCCAGCACCCTACTAGCGGGAGGGACAGGTACGCAGTATTTT.

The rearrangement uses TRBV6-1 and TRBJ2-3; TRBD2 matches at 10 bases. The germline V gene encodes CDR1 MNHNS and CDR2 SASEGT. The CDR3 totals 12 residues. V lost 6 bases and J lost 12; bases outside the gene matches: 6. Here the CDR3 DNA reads TGTGCCAGCAGGGAGGTACTAGCGGGACAGTATTTT. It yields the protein CASREVLAGQYF.

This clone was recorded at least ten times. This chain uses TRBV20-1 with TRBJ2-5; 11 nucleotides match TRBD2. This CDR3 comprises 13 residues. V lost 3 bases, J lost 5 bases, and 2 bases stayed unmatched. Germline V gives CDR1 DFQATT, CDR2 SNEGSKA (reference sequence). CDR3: CSASLAGGETQYF. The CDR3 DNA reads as TGCAGTGCTAGTCTAGCGGGAGGTGAGACCCAGTACTTC.

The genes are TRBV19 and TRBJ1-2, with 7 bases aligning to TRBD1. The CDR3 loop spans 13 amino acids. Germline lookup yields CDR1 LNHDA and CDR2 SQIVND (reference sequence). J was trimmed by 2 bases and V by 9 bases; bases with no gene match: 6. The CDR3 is CASAGTANYGYTF. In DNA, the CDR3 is TGTGCCAGCGCCGGGACAGCCAACTATGGCTACACCTTC.